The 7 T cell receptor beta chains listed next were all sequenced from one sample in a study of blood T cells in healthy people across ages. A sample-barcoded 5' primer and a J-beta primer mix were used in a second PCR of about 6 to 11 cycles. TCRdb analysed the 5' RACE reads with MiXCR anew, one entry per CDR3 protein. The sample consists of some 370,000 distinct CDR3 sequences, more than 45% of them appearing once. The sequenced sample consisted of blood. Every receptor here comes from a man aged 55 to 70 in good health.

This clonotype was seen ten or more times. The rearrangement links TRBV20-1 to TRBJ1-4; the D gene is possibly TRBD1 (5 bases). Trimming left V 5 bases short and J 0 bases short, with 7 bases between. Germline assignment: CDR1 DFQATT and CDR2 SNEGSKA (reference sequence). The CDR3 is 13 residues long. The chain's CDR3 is CSALQATNEKLFF. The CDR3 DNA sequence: TGCAGTGCTCTACAGGCAACTAATGAAAAACTGTTTTTT.

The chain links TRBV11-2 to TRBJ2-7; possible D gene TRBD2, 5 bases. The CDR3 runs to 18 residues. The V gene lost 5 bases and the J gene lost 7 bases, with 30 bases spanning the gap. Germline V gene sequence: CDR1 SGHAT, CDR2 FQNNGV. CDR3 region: CASSRSGRVELIGNEQYF. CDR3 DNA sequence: TGTGCCAGCAGCCGCAGCGGTCGGGTAGAACTCATAGGGAATGAGCAGTACTTC.

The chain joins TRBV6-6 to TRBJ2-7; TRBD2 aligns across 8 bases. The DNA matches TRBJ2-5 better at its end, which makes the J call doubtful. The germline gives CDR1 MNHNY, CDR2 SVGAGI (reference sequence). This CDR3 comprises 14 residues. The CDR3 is CASWESGRQETQYF. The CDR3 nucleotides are TGTGCCAGCTGGGAGAGCGGGAGACAAGAGACCCAGTACTTC.

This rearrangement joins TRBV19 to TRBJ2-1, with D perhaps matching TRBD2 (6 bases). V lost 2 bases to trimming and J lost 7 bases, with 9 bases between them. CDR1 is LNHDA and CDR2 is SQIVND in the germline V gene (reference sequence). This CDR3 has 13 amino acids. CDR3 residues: CASSIFAGNEQFF. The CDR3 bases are TGTGCCAGTAGTATATTCGCGGGGAATGAGCAGTTCTTC.

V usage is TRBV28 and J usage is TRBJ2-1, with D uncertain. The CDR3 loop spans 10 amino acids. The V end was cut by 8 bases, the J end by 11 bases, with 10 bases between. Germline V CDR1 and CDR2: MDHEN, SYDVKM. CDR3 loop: CASPGDKQFF. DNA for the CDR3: TGTGCCAGCCCCGGCGATAAGCAGTTCTTC.

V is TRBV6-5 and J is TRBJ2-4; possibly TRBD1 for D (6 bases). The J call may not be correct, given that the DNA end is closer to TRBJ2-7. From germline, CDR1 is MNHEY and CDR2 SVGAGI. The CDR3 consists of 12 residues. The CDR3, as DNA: TGTGCCAGCAGTTACCTAGGGGGCGAGCAGTACTTC. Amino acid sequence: CASSYLGGEQYF.

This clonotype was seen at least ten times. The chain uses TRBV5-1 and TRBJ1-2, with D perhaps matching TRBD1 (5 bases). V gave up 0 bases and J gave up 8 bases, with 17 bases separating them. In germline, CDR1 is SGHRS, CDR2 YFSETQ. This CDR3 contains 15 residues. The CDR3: CASSLAPGDQGGYTF. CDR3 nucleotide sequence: TGCGCCAGCAGCTTGGCCCCCGGGGACCAAGGCGGCTACACCTTC.